This T cell receptor beta chain was retrieved from a study of T-cell memory formation after mild COVID-19. Each CDR3 protein gets one entry after TCRdb re-called the 5' RACE reads with MiXCR. The table records some 88,000 distinct CDR3 sequences, around a quarter of them present only once. There are 13 residues in the CDR3. Germline assignment: CDR1 PRHDT and CDR2 FYEKMQ (reference sequence). V lost 8 bases and J lost 5, with 13 bases in between. The sample comprised PBMCs or a T cell subset sorted from them (not recorded which). The J gene is TRBJ1-5, the V gene TRBV13; perhaps TRBD1 as D (6 bases). This TCR derives from a man between 18 and 35 years old who had mild COVID-19 (a few samples of this study predate the infection). Cell type and time point are not known. CDR3 amino acids: CASSRGGDQPQHF. The CDR3 bases are TGTGCCAGCTCCAGGGGCGGCGATCAGCCCCAGCATTTT.